Following are 30 T cell receptor beta chains from one sample sequenced in a study of blood T cell repertoires in COVID-19. Sequencing was performed with immunoSEQ multiplex PCR; in TCRdb, only in-frame clones are kept and a portion is missing. Among around 150,000 clones listed, approximately 88% were seen once. The sequencing sample was made of peripheral blood. Every receptor here comes from a man between 65 and 85 years old with acute or convalescent COVID-19.

V usage is TRBV7-2 and J usage is TRBJ2-7, with TRBD2 matching 8 bases. V trimming: 4 bases; J trimming: 3 bases; junction bases outside the gene matches: 5. The CDR3 has 14 residues. CDR1 is SGHTA and CDR2 is FQGNSA in the germline V gene. The CDR3 reads CASSSGTRYYEQYF. CDR3 bases: TGTGCCAGCAGCTCCGGGACTAGGTACTACGAGCAGTACTTC.

The chain employs TRBV5-1 and TRBJ2-5; 10 bases are a match to TRBD1. The CDR3 is made up of 13 amino acids. From germline, CDR1 is SGHRS and CDR2 YFSETQ. The trim removed 5 bases at V and 5 bases at J, leaving 3 bases unmatched. CDR3 residues: CASRTGGRETQYF. The DNA of the CDR3 is TGCGCCAGCAGGACAGGGGGCCGGGAGACCCAGTACTTC.

This chain links TRBV7-3 with TRBJ2-3, with 9 positions matching TRBD1. V dropped 4 bases and J dropped 1; count of bases not matched to a gene: 3. Germline values: CDR1 SGHTA, CDR2 FQGTGA. The length of the CDR3 is 15 residues. This CDR3 reads CASSSDRGGTDTQYF. CDR3 bases: TGTGCCAGCAGCTCCGACAGGGGGGGCACAGATACGCAGTATTTT.

This clone was found once. The DNA for the CDR3 is TGCGCCAGCAGCGGGGACAGGGGGCCTGAGACCCAGTACTTC. This codes for CASSGDRGPETQYF. The chain has TRBV4-1 and TRBJ2-5; TRBD1 agrees at 12 bases. The CDR3 length is 14 residues. Germline lookup yields CDR1 MGHRA and CDR2 YSYEKL. Trimming cost V 5 bases and J 5 bases; bases outside gene matches: 3.

The chain carries TRBV5-1 and TRBJ2-5, with 7 nucleotides matching TRBD1. Germline assignment: CDR1 SGHRS and CDR2 YFSETQ. The trim removed 4 bases at V and 2 bases at J, leaving 2 bases unmatched. The CDR3 is 13 amino acids. The CDR3 DNA reads TGCGCCAGCAGCCGGGGACAGCAAGAGACCCAGTACTTC. This codes for CASSRGQQETQYF.

This rearrangement joins TRBV5-1 to TRBJ2-6; 11 bases align to TRBD1. Germline V gene lookup returns CDR1 SGHRS and CDR2 YFSETQ. The CDR3 sequence is 15 residues long. V lost 7 bases to trimming and J lost 0 bases; unmatched junction nucleotides: 0. The CDR3 region is CASGTGGSGANVLTF. The CDR3 nucleotides are TGCGCCAGCGGGACAGGGGGCTCTGGGGCCAACGTCCTGACTTTC.

This clone was seen only a few times. The rearrangement joins TRBV5-1 to TRBJ1-1; TRBD1 matches at 9 bases. This CDR3 contains 13 residues. V was clipped by 0 bases and J by 6 bases; unmatched bases: 0. Germline V gene lookup returns CDR1 SGHRS and CDR2 YFSETQ. DNA of the CDR3: TGCGCCAGCAGCTTGGACAGGGGGCCTGAAGCTTTCTTT. This sequence encodes CASSLDRGPEAFF. Full variable domain (rest looked up from reference TRBV5-1 and TRBJ1-1): KAGVTQTPRYLIKTRGQQVTLSCSPISGHRSVSWYQQTPGQGLQFLFEYFSETQRNKGNFPGRFSGRQFSNSRSEMNVSTLELGDSALYLCASSLDRGPEAFFGQGTRLTVV.

The V call is TRBV7-9, the J call TRBJ1-4, with TRBD1 identical over 7 bases. This CDR3 comprises 14 residues. Germline assignment: CDR1 SEHNR and CDR2 FQNEAQ (reference sequence). After removal of 8 bases from V and 5 bases from J, the junction contained 8 bases not matched to a gene. Here the CDR3 DNA reads TGTGCCAGCCGACAGGGTTTTGGGAATGAAAAACTGTTTTTT. It codes for CASRQGFGNEKLFF.

The chain combines TRBV7-2 with TRBJ1-6, with D tentatively TRBD1 (6 bases). The CDR3 contains 17 residues. Germline values: CDR1 SGHTA, CDR2 FQGNSA. V was pared by 1 base and J by 7 bases, with 17 bases between. The DNA for the CDR3 is TGTGCCAGCAGCTTAGTGTTAGGGGGGGCGGGGAATTCACCCCTCCACTTT. Protein sequence: CASSLVLGGAGNSPLHF.

The chain employs TRBV21-1 and TRBJ2-7; no check of the table's D call, TRBD2, against the DNA was made. TRBV21-1 is deemed a pseudogene. The CDR3 spans 12 residues. CDR3 sequence reads: CASRDFPYEQYF. CDR3 in DNA: TGTGCCAGCCGGGATTTTCCCTACGAGCAGTACTTC.

The rearrangement links TRBV18 to TRBJ2-5; 11 bases fit TRBD2. Germline trimming cut 1 base from V and 0 bases from J; bases unmatched to any gene: 1. This CDR3 is built from 16 residues. Germline assignment: CDR1 KGHSH and CDR2 LQKENI. Here the CDR3 DNA reads TGTGCCAGCTCACCACGGACTAGCGGGTACCAAGAGACCCAGTACTTC. Amino acids: CASSPRTSGYQETQYF.

Only one count was recorded for this clone. V is TRBV10-3 and J is TRBJ1-2, with a possible D match to TRBD1 (5 bases). There are 14 residues in the CDR3. V lost 8 bases and J 1 base, leaving 14 bases between the germline ends. Germline CDR1 is ENHRY and CDR2 is SYGVKD. The CDR3 protein is CAIHPPGVNYGYTF. The CDR3 DNA reads TGTGCCATCCACCCGCCGGGGGTTAACTATGGCTACACCTTC.

The genes are TRBV12-3 or TRBV12-4 and TRBJ1-2; 9 nucleotides align to TRBD1. The CDR3 is 13 amino acids. With V trimmed by 4 bases and J by 9 bases, 6 bases remained unmatched. CDR3 nucleotides: TGTGCCAGCAGTTCGGGACAGGGAGTAAGCTACACCTTC. This codes for CASSSGQGVSYTF.

This chain links TRBV7-8 with TRBJ2-7; D perhaps matches TRBD2 (5 bases). V lost 7 bases, J lost 5 bases, and 18 bases lay in between. The CDR3 has 14 residues. Germline V gene sequence: CDR1 SGHVS, CDR2 FQNEAQ. The CDR3 DNA reads as TGTGCCAGCACCCCCGGGGTGACCCCAAACGAGCAGTACTTC. It codes for CASTPGVTPNEQYF.

This clone was seen a handful of times. The J gene is TRBJ2-2, the V gene TRBV5-1; TRBD1 is a possible D gene (6 bases). V lost 2 bases to trimming and J lost 0 bases, with 11 bases between them. Germline V lookup: CDR1 SGHRS, CDR2 YFSETQ. This CDR3 is built from 16 residues. The CDR3 DNA reads TGCGCCAGCAGCTTATCCAGGACAGCGAACACCGGGGAGCTGTTTTTT. It codes for CASSLSRTANTGELFF.

The rearrangement joins TRBV19 to TRBJ1-2; 8 nucleotides match TRBD1. This CDR3 is built from 20 residues. Germline V gene sequence: CDR1 LNHDA, CDR2 SQIVND (reference sequence). V trimming: 3 bases; J trimming: 8 bases; junction bases outside the gene matches: 26. This CDR3 reads CASSIGKKPSGQGLKWGYTF. CDR3 in DNA: TGTGCCAGTAGTATTGGAAAAAAACCTTCCGGACAGGGTTTAAAGTGGGGCTACACCTTC.

Only a few counts were recorded for this clone. The V and J genes are TRBV19 and TRBJ1-1; 11 bases map to TRBD1. The CDR3 extends over 16 amino acids. V was clipped by 3 bases and J by 6 bases; unmatched bases: 9. Per germline, CDR1 LNHDA and CDR2 SQIVND (reference sequence). In DNA, the CDR3 is TGTGCCAGTAGTATCTTCGGACAGGGGGCCAACCCTGAAGCTTTCTTT. Translated: CASSIFGQGANPEAFF.

V usage is TRBV7-9 and J usage is TRBJ2-1, with TRBD2 matching 8 bases. Germline lookup yields CDR1 SEHNR and CDR2 FQNEAQ (reference sequence). With 0 bases clipped from V and 4 bases from J, the junction kept 8 bases outside the gene matches. The CDR3 totals 17 residues. As DNA, the CDR3 is TGTGCCAGCAGCTTAGCTCGAGACAGCGGGGGTTACAATGAGCAGTTCTTC. It codes for CASSLARDSGGYNEQFF.

The chain couples TRBV4-1 to TRBJ2-3, with 8 bases fitting TRBD1. CDR3 length equals 17 residues. V was clipped by 3 bases and J by 0 bases; unmatched bases: 8. Germline values: CDR1 MGHRA, CDR2 YSYEKL. In nucleotides, the CDR3 is TGCGCCAGCAGCCATCCCGGACAGGGCGCAAGCACAGATACGCAGTATTTT. It is translated as CASSHPGQGASTDTQYF.

This clone has only one observation. This chain links TRBV28 with TRBJ2-7; 8 bases line up with TRBD1. This CDR3 has 15 amino acids. Trimming removed 4 bases from V and 4 bases from J; junction bases left unmatched: 9. Germline CDR1 reads MDHEN; CDR2 reads SYDVKM. In DNA form, the CDR3 reads TGTGCCAGCAGTTCACCCGCGGACAGGGTTTACGAGCAGTACTTC. It translates to CASSSPADRVYEQYF.

The rearrangement joins TRBV5-8 to TRBJ2-7, with TRBD1 matching over 9 bases. After removal of 4 bases from V and 5 bases from J, the junction contained 4 bases not matched to a gene. Per germline, CDR1 SGHTS and CDR2 YDEGEE. The CDR3 totals 13 residues. CDR3 region: CASSLTGGDEQYF. The CDR3 DNA follows: TGTGCCAGCAGCCTAACAGGGGGCGACGAGCAGTACTTC. Full variable domain (remainder filled in from reference TRBV5-8 and TRBJ2-7): EAGVTQSPTHLIKTRGQQATLRCSPISGHTSVYWYQQALGLGLQFLLWYDEGEERNRGNFPPRFSGRQFPNYSSELNVNALELEDSALYLCASSLTGGDEQYFGPGTRLTVT.

The chain carries TRBV5-5 and TRBJ1-2; possible D gene TRBD1, 6 bases. The CDR3 has 16 residues. Trimming took 2 bases from V and 1 from J, leaving 15 bases between them. Germline V gene data show CDR1 as SGHKS and CDR2 as YYEKEE (reference sequence). The CDR3 is CASSFRQALINYGYTF. The CDR3 bases are TGTGCCAGCAGCTTCAGACAGGCCCTGATTAACTATGGCTACACCTTC.

The table lists this clone with a few counts. The chain couples TRBV5-1 to TRBJ2-7; 7 bases line up with TRBD1. The germline V gene has CDR1 SGHRS and CDR2 YFSETQ. The J segment lost 5 bases and the V segment lost 0 bases, leaving 11 bases of the junction unmatched. There are 16 residues in the CDR3. CDR3 amino acids: CASSLGAPTGANEQYF. The CDR3 bases are TGCGCCAGCAGCTTGGGGGCCCCTACAGGGGCCAACGAGCAGTACTTC.

The V and J genes are TRBV30 and TRBJ2-1, with unresolved D. This CDR3 spans 13 amino acids. The V gene lost 2 bases and the J gene lost 1 base, with 6 bases spanning the gap. Germline values: CDR1 GTSNPN, CDR2 SVGIG (reference sequence). CDR3 DNA: TGTGCCTGGAGTCCCGGGTCCTACAATGAGCAGTTCTTC. Residues: CAWSPGSYNEQFF. Full variable domain (rest looked up from reference TRBV30 and TRBJ2-1): SQTIHQWPATLVQPVGSPLSLECTVEGTSNPNLYWYRQAAGRGLQLLFYSVGIGQISSEVPQNLSASRPQDRQFILSSKKLLLSDSGFYLCAWSPGSYNEQFFGPGTRLTVL.

This clone was seen more than once but under ten times. The rearrangement joins TRBV5-1 to TRBJ2-5; 7 bases match TRBD2. CDR3 length: 14 amino acids. Germline lookup yields CDR1 SGHRS and CDR2 YFSETQ. Losses at the gene ends were 0 bases for V and 5 bases for J; bases not matched to a gene: 4. CDR3 DNA sequence: TGCGCCAGCAGCTTGGGTGGACTAGTGGAGACCCAGTACTTC. Residues: CASSLGGLVETQYF.

The chain combines TRBV9 with TRBJ1-2; 9 bases align to TRBD1. Germline CDR1 reads SGDLS; CDR2 reads YYNGEE. CDR3 length equals 15 residues. Trimming cost V 4 bases and J 8 bases; bases outside gene matches: 12. The CDR3, as DNA: TGTGCCAGCAGCCCAGGGGCCGGGACAGGGTTCGGCTACACCTTC. It translates to CASSPGAGTGFGYTF.

The rearrangement uses TRBV19 and TRBJ1-2, with 10 bases identical to TRBD1. The V gene's germline CDR1 is LNHDA and CDR2 SQIVND (reference sequence). The CDR3 length is 16 residues. V gave up 6 bases and J gave up 6 bases; unmatched junction bases: 13. This CDR3 is CASSPTRQGAYDGYTF. The CDR3 DNA reads TGTGCCAGTAGCCCCACCCGACAGGGGGCTTATGATGGCTACACCTTC.

The table lists this clone with a count of one. The rearrangement uses TRBV30 and TRBJ2-5; possible D gene TRBD2, 6 bases. The length of the CDR3 is 15 residues. Germline-derived CDR1 and CDR2 are GTSNPN and SVGIG (reference sequence). V lost 4 bases and J 1 base, leaving 16 bases between the germline ends. CDR3 sequence (DNA): TGTGCCTGGATAAGTGCCGGAGGGAGCCAAGAGACCCAGTACTTC. Translated, it gives CAWISAGGSQETQYF.

The V and J genes are TRBV4-1 and TRBJ2-7, with a weak D call TRBD1 (6 bases). V was shortened by 4 bases and J by 4 bases, with 23 bases between the two germline ends. The CDR3 covers 17 residues. Germline loops: CDR1 MGHRA, CDR2 YSYEKL. The CDR3 loop is CASSRRTGTPIPYEQYF. In DNA form, the CDR3 reads TGCGCCAGCAGCCGCAGAACCGGGACACCAATTCCTTACGAGCAGTACTTC.

V gene TRBV11-3 combines with J gene TRBJ2-1, with 9 nucleotides matching TRBD1. Germline-derived CDR1 and CDR2 are SGHNT and YENEEA. V trimming: 5 bases; J trimming: 8 bases; junction bases outside the gene matches: 10. The CDR3 spans 15 residues. The CDR3 DNA sequence: TGTGCCAGCAGCCCCGGGACAGGGAGTATTCATGAGCAGTTCTTC. Translation gives CASSPGTGSIHEQFF.